The entry that follows covers one T cell receptor (beta chain) sequence. This clone's antigen is unknown. Per-base quality was not reported, and no clone a single base away is much larger than it. This sample stems from a study of CD4 T cells in relation to SARS-CoV-2 and coronaviruses (dated by TCRdb to the early 2020s). About the study as a whole: In the ViraFEST assay, PBMCs were cultured with antigen for under eleven days, after which TCR beta CDR3s were sequenced to identify clonal expansions specific to the antigen. The full convalescent cohort of roughly eleven patients had a median age of about 40 years, ranging from roughly 20 to 80 years. Among the 12 convalescent patients, 8 males and 4 females were included, and two of the subjects were Hispanic. Shared crossreactive spike epitopes were mapped to their HLA restriction using patient-derived lymphoblastoid cell lines. At the level of individual TCR clonotypes, the study evaluated whether memory CD4+ T cells crossreact between the spike proteins of SARS-CoV-2 and those of common cold coronaviruses. The Adaptive Biotechnologies TCR-sequencing kit was used to sequence samples from three pre-COVID donors and the naive versus memory experiments, whereas other data were Illumina-based. For other donors in the study, expansion assays were sequenced with a different, Illumina-based TCR-beta assay.

Survey-level immunoSEQ TCR-beta sequencing was performed on DNA from CEF-cultured naive and memory CD4+ T cells. In the paper's pipeline: During preprocessing, nonproductive sequences were removed, as were CDR3s that did not start with C, did not end with F or W, or were shorter than 7 amino acids. The MANAFEST web app identified antigen-specific clonotypes based on expansion compared with the reference and other culture wells. A clone was considered positive if the clone showed significant expansion compared with the reference culture in 2 of 3 replicate wells at an FDR below 0.05. Positive clones also required significant expansion versus all other tandem wells and an odds ratio above 5. Cultured and uncultured naive and memory CD4+ repertoires were searched for previously identified spike- and CEF-reactive CDR3s. CDR3 homology was quantified as pairwise Levenshtein distance, calculated with the stringdist R package after three terminal residues were trimmed from each end. Entries here come from immuneACCESS through TCRdb and include only in-frame sequences with V and J called. Some clones fail to appear in such tables; in the studies checked, an unresolved V gene covers under half of the shortfall, and the cause of the remainder is unknown. That table furnishes V, J and clone size, whereas the DNA furnished D and trimming. The sample table holds around 35,000 clones, of which roughly 85% were seen once. The ten top clones hold 4.5% of the sample.

Counted from cysteine to phenylalanine, this CDR3 has 14 amino acids. Just CDR3 DNA is preserved here, 42 bases in frame from base 1. V lost 6 bases and J lost 10 bases; the stretch between them is 19 bases long. According to the germline V gene, CDR1 reads SGHAT and CDR2 reads FQNNGV. Naive and memory CD4+ T cells were separated from cryopreserved PBMCs by first enriching for CD4 and then performing EasySep naive CD4+ T cell enrichment. For roughly 10 days, sorted naive or memory CD4+ T cells (roughly 110,000) were cultured at a 1:1 ratio with T cell-depleted PBMCs and CEF peptides. In general, triplicate replicate wells were used for every peptide culture condition. Ficoll-Paque PLUS gradient centrifugation was used to isolate PBMCs from leukapheresis product or whole blood. PBMCs were either used fresh in the expansion assay or cryopreserved at -140 degrees C. The QIAamp Micro DNA Kit was used to extract genomic DNA from the CD4+ T cells.

Findings and caveats that apply to the study as a whole: Significantly weaker SARS-CoV-2-driven expansion was shown by crossreactive clones than by monoreactive clones, consistent with antigenic imprinting. Crossreactivity analysis centred on spike protein, so crossreactivity against other viral proteins was not assessed. The study was constrained by small numbers of patients and of tested TCRs. Because no donor provided both pre-pandemic and post-infection samples, tracing the source of pre-existing responses was limited. Sequencing naive versus memory cells indicated that the assay picks up memory recall responses, not primary responses primed during culture. In roughly two thirds of donors, memory CD4+ clonotypes turned up that crossrecognized SARS-CoV-2 and at least one common cold coronavirus spike.

The sequence was obtained from an adult with COVID-19. The chain links TRBV11-2 with TRBJ2-1; the D region may be TRBD1 or TRBD2, each matching 5 bases equally. The sequenced sample was naive CD4+ T cells from PBMCs, cultured in vitro. The meaning of the sample's cell subset or site label: naive CD4+ T cells isolated by negative enrichment. The DNA reads TGTGCCAGCAGGTCTCGTGGGGGTTATGTGGAGCAGTTCTTC. Protein translation: CASRSRGGYVEQFF.